This T cell receptor (beta chain) was captured in a study of cytomegalovirus exposure and HLA in healthy donors. Overall study context: The Caucasian-associated ancestry cluster held 65% to 90% of 300 to 500 genotyped donors.

While unrecorded immune exposures were likely, the donors were nominally healthy when sampled. In germline, CDR1 is MNHEY, CDR2 SMNVEV (reference sequence). The ends were cut back, 5 bases at V and 0 bases at J, with 11 bases in the middle. This CDR3 has 14 residues. 13 Jbeta primers and 60 Vbeta primers were used for the PCR. Some clones are missing from TCRdb's copy, which holds only in-frame ones; the method was immunoSEQ multiplex PCR. The sample yields 120,000 to 150,000 clones, roughly 80% seen once. General observations from the study: V segments that were indistinguishable, TRBV6-2 and TRBV6-3 among them, were omitted from analysis.

This clone turned up a few times. The target antigen is unknown. The clonotype was recovered from a male donor in good health and CMV-seronegative. The sequenced material came from PBMCs. The chain combines TRBV27 with TRBJ2-7; D not resolved. The CDR3 sequence: CASSPVVSSYEQYF. In DNA form, the CDR3 reads TGTGCCAGCAGTCCAGTGGTCAGCTCCTACGAGCAGTACTTC.